A selection of T cell receptor beta chains follows, all from one sample in a study of blood T cells in healthy people across ages. MiXCR, run by TCRdb on the 5' RACE reads, gives a single entry per CDR3 protein. The table lists hundreds of thousands of distinct CDR3 sequences, roughly 26% of them singletons. The sequenced material came from blood. All receptors come from a woman of 80 years or more in good health. Both conserved end residues are part of each CDR3. A D gene is named only where the DNA matches it firmly. Clone size appears in some rows only: once, few, many, or a class for an expanded clone.

clone size: .; V gene: TRBV7-6; J gene: TRBJ2-2; D gene: TRBD1; CDR3 protein: CASTRQGDTGELFF; CDR3 DNA: TGTGCCAGCACCCGACAGGGGGACACCGGGGAGCTGTTTTTT
clone size: many; V gene: TRBV7-2; J gene: TRBJ1-2; D gene: TRBD1; CDR3 protein: CASSLRGGGQGWNYGYTF; CDR3 DNA: TGTGCCAGCAGCTTGAGAGGGGGCGGACAGGGGTGGAACTATGGCTACACCTTC
clone size: few; V gene: TRBV6-2/TRBV6-3; J gene: TRBJ1-2; D gene: .; CDR3 protein: CASSTWHGYTF; CDR3 DNA: TGTGCCAGCAGCACATGGCATGGCTACACCTTC
clone size: .; V gene: TRBV29-1; J gene: TRBJ1-1; D gene: .; CDR3 protein: CSVSGPSGAEAFF; CDR3 DNA: TGCAGCGTCTCTGGACCCTCTGGCGCTGAAGCTTTCTTT
clone size: once; V gene: TRBV6-2/TRBV6-3; J gene: TRBJ1-5; D gene: .; CDR3 protein: CASSYSGVRYSNQPQHF; CDR3 DNA: TGTGCCAGCAGTTACTCTGGGGTAAGGTATAGCAATCAGCCCCAGCATTTT
clone size: many; V gene: TRBV7-2; J gene: TRBJ2-7; D gene: TRBD1; CDR3 protein: CASRGLGQGYEQYF; CDR3 DNA: TGTGCCAGCAGGGGGCTAGGACAGGGCTACGAGCAGTACTTC
clone size: .; V gene: TRBV12-3/TRBV12-4; J gene: TRBJ1-4; D gene: .; CDR3 protein: CASSLGTQNEKLFF; CDR3 DNA: TGTGCCAGCAGTTTGGGGACACAGAATGAAAAACTGTTTTTT
clone size: many; V gene: TRBV10-3; J gene: TRBJ2-4; D gene: TRBD1; CDR3 protein: CATKDRGSVQYF; CDR3 DNA: TGTGCCACCAAGGACAGGGGAAGCGTTCAGTACTTC
clone size: many; V gene: TRBV20-1; J gene: TRBJ2-3; D gene: TRBD2; CDR3 protein: CSARRFSGESTDTQYF; CDR3 DNA: TGCAGTGCTCGACGATTTAGCGGGGAGAGCACAGATACGCAGTATTTT
clone size: .; V gene: TRBV7-9; J gene: TRBJ2-1; D gene: TRBD1; CDR3 protein: CASSAPGQGLIEQFF; CDR3 DNA: TGTGCCAGCAGCGCGCCGGGACAGGGGCTCATTGAGCAGTTCTTC